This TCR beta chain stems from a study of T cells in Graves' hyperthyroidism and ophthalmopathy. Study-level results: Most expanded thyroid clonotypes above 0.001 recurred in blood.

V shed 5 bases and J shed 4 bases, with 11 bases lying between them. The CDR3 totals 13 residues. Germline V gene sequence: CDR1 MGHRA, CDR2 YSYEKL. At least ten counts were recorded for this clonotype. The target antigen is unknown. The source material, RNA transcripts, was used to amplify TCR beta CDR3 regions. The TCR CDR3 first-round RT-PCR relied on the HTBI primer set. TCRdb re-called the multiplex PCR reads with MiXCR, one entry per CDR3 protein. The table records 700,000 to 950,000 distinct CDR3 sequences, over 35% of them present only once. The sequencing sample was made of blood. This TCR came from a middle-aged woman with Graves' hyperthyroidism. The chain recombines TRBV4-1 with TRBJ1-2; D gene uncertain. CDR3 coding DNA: TGCGCCAGCAGCGGCGCGGCGGTCTATGGCTACACCTTC. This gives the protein CASSGAAVYGYTF.